Detailed here is one T cell receptor beta chain. MiXCR, applied by TCRdb to the 5' RACE reads, yields one record per CDR3 protein. The repertoire holds some 410,000 distinct CDR3 sequences, with 23% as singletons. The source of the sample is a study of T-cell memory formation after mild COVID-19. About the research overall: For the most part, TCR clusters were specific to one donor.

The CDR3 runs 13 residues. CDR1 and CDR2 from the germline V gene are SGHDT and YYEEEE. Trimming left V 1 base short and J 4 bases short, with 8 bases between. The chain combines TRBV5-6 with TRBJ2-5; no reliable D call. This sequence was found in an adult woman who had mild COVID-19 (a few samples of this study predate the infection). Cell type and time point are not known. Sequenced sample: PBMCs or a T cell subset sorted from them (not recorded which). CDR3 region: CASSLFSGETQYF. CDR3 DNA sequence: TGTGCCAGCAGCTTGTTCAGTGGAGAGACCCAGTACTTC. Combining the CDR3 with reference TRBV5-6 and TRBJ2-5 gives the whole variable domain DAGVTQSPTHLIKTRGQQVTLRCSPKSGHDTVSWYQQALGQGPQFIFQYYEEEERQRGNFPDRFSGHQFPNYSSELNVNALLLGDSALYLCASSLFSGETQYFGPGTRLLVL.